This entry concerns a single T cell receptor beta chain. CDR1 and CDR2 (germline): DFQATT, SNEGSKA (reference sequence). J gave up 4 bases and V 7 bases, and 6 bases lay outside the gene matches. The CDR3 is 12 residues long. CD8+ and CD4+ T cells from blood underwent TCR beta sequencing. The data derive from a study of CD8 T cells in Susac syndrome. The RNA, 0.5 to 1 ug, was put through reverse transcription using random hexamers. TCR beta CDR3 was amplified by immunoSEQ covering 54 Vbeta and 13 Jbeta. MiXCR was run by TCRdb on the immunoSEQ multiplex PCR reads, yielding one entry per CDR3 protein. The data contain 85,000 to 95,000 distinct CDR3 sequences, just under 95% of them seen just once; the ten biggest clones take up roughly 0.31%.

Sequencing was carried out using CD4+ T cells from PBMCs. V usage is TRBV20-1 and J usage is TRBJ1-2, with TRBD1 matching over 7 bases. The TCR comes from a human donor with Susac syndrome. CDR3 DNA: TGCAGTGGCAGGGGGTCTCCCTATGGCTACACCTTC. This translates into CSGRGSPYGYTF.